The TCR beta chain described here comes from a study of T cell repertoires in cytomegalovirus infection. Regarding this clonotype: Its antigen is undetermined.

TCRdb re-derived calls from the reads in MiXCR, one entry per CDR3 protein. The data contain approximately 130,000 distinct CDR3 sequences, 20% to 30% of them singletons. This CDR3 is built from 14 residues. Germline CDR1 and CDR2: SGHVS and FQNEAQ. The ends were cut back, 3 bases at V and 4 bases at J, with 12 bases in the middle. J is TRBJ1-1 and V is TRBV7-8; a possible D gene is TRBD1 (5 bases). This receptor was identified in a human donor in good health (CMV status not recorded). Some clones in this sample may be carry-over from other donors' samples. Sequenced sample: PBMCs, sequenced either directly or after in vitro stimulation (not recorded which). The CDR3 reads CASSFAPGGTEAFF. In DNA form, the CDR3 reads TGTGCCAGCAGCTTTGCGCCTGGGGGCACTGAAGCTTTCTTT.